Below are 32 T cell receptor beta chains sequenced from a single sample in a study of T cell changes during pregnancy in multiple sclerosis. Some clones are missing from TCRdb's copy, which holds only in-frame ones; the method was immunoSEQ multiplex PCR. The sample lists tens of thousands of clones, 90% occurring once. Sequenced material: peripheral blood, taken after pregnancy. The source of these receptors is a female donor in good health, enrolled as a control in a pregnancy study.

The CDR3 sequence: CASSPGTGGDGYTF. The DNA of the CDR3 is TGTGCCAGCAGCCCAGGGACAGGGGGAGATGGCTACACCTTC. The V and J genes are TRBV5-4 and TRBJ1-2, with 11 bases lining up with TRBD1. This CDR3 contains 14 residues. Germline loops: CDR1 SGHNT, CDR2 YYREEE (reference sequence). Losses at the gene ends were 4 bases for V and 6 bases for J; bases not matched to a gene: 5.

The chain couples TRBV18 to TRBJ1-5, with D unclear. CDR3 size: 15 residues. Trimming stripped 4 bases from V and 0 bases from J, with 10 bases between. Germline V gene data show CDR1 as KGHSH and CDR2 as LQKENI. The CDR3 loop is CASSLGPNSNQPQHF. CDR3 coding DNA: TGTGCCAGCTCACTTGGCCCGAATAGCAATCAGCCCCAGCATTTT.

The chain has TRBV27 and TRBJ2-1, with 9 bases aligning to TRBD2. The germline V gene has CDR1 MNHEY and CDR2 SMNVEV (reference sequence). With 5 bases clipped from V and 4 bases from J, the junction kept 12 bases outside the gene matches. The CDR3 is 17 amino acids. CDR3 in DNA: TGTGCCAGCAGTCCGCCCATGGGTAGCGGGAGATACAATGAGCAGTTCTTC. It specifies CASSPPMGSGRYNEQFF.

About this clone: An end of the junction does not agree with germline; a read error may underlie this. The chain couples TRBV7-7 to TRBJ2-5; no reliable D call. In germline, CDR1 is SSHAT, CDR2 FNYEAQ (reference sequence). The CDR3 has 13 residues. This chain's CDR3 is CASSRVPQETQYF. The CDR3 DNA is TGTGCTAGCAGCCGCGTCCCCCAAGAGACCCAGTACTTC.

The chain uses TRBV30 and TRBJ2-3; D might be TRBD2 (5 bases). Germline assignment: CDR1 GTSNPN and CDR2 SVGIG (reference sequence). V was cut by 2 bases and J by 6 bases, with 9 bases left in between. CDR3 length: 12 residues. CDR3: CAWSNTGDTQYF. CDR3 DNA: TGTGCCTGGAGTAATACGGGGGATACGCAGTATTTT.

This clone was seen a handful of times. The V gene is TRBV5-1, the J gene TRBJ2-3; TRBD2 aligns across 8 bases. Germline trimming cut 0 bases from V and 6 bases from J; bases unmatched to any gene: 3. CDR1 SGHRS and CDR2 YFSETQ come from the germline V gene. CDR3 size: 14 residues. This chain's CDR3 is CASSLGLAWDTQYF. The CDR3 DNA is TGCGCCAGCAGCTTGGGACTAGCGTGGGATACGCAGTATTTT. Using reference TRBV5-1 and TRBJ2-3 for the parts outside the CDR3, the full variable domain is KAGVTQTPRYLIKTRGQQVTLSCSPISGHRSVSWYQQTPGQGLQFLFEYFSETQRNKGNFPGRFSGRQFSNSRSEMNVSTLELGDSALYLCASSLGLAWDTQYFGPGTRLTVL.

This chain joins TRBV7-2 and TRBJ2-2; 13 nucleotides line up with TRBD2. The CDR3 extends over 17 amino acids. The J segment lost 7 bases and the V segment lost 4 bases, leaving 9 bases of the junction unmatched. CDR1 is SGHTA, CDR2 FQGNSA, per germline. The CDR3 DNA sequence: TGTGCCAGCAGCTCTTCACTAGCGGGAGGGCCCATCGGGGAGCTGTTTTTT. It yields the protein CASSSSLAGGPIGELFF.

This clone was observed a single time. This chain links TRBV4-3 with TRBJ2-5; D gene uncertain. The germline V gene encodes CDR1 LGHNA and CDR2 YSLEER. This CDR3 contains 15 residues. V dropped 0 bases and J dropped 2 bases, with 10 bases sitting between them. The CDR3 coding sequence is TGCGCCAGCAGCCAAGATCCCCGGCGGCAAGAGACCCAGTACTTC. This codes for CASSQDPRRQETQYF.

DNA for the CDR3: TGTGCCAGTACCCTCCTAGACAGGGGATCCAATGAGCAGTTCTTC. Its protein product is CASTLLDRGSNEQFF. The V and J genes are TRBV19 and TRBJ2-1, with 8 bases identical to TRBD1. J lost 6 bases, V lost 7 bases, and 11 bases had no gene match. The CDR3 runs to 15 residues. Looked up from germline, CDR1 is LNHDA and CDR2 is SQIVND (reference sequence).

V gene TRBV6-1 combines with J gene TRBJ1-1; 9 nucleotides match TRBD1. This CDR3 is built from 14 residues. CDR1 MNHNS and CDR2 SASEGT come from the germline V gene. Trimming removed 6 bases from V and 4 bases from J; junction bases left unmatched: 6. CDR3 loop: CASSAQGATTEAFF. The CDR3 DNA is TGTGCCAGCAGCGCACAGGGGGCGACCACTGAAGCTTTCTTT.

This clone appeared a single time. The V gene is TRBV27, the J gene TRBJ2-3; 12 positions agree with TRBD2. The CDR3 is 14 residues long. With 10 bases clipped from V and 2 bases from J, the junction kept 4 bases outside the gene matches. Germline V gene sequence: CDR1 MNHEY, CDR2 SMNVEV (reference sequence). The CDR3 here is CATGLAGNTDTQYF. Written as DNA, the CDR3 is TGTGCCACGGGACTAGCGGGTAACACAGATACGCAGTATTTT.

This clone was detected only once. This sequence joins TRBV30 and TRBJ2-5, with 9 bases identical to TRBD2. The germline gives CDR1 GTSNPN, CDR2 SVGIG (reference sequence). This CDR3 comprises 15 residues. Trimming cost V 0 bases and J 1 base; bases outside gene matches: 3. The CDR3 DNA sequence: TGTGCCTGGAGTGTTGGACTAGCGATCCAAGAGACCCAGTACTTC. It translates to CAWSVGLAIQETQYF.

The V and J genes are TRBV19 and TRBJ1-2, with D perhaps TRBD1 (6 bases). Looked up from germline, CDR1 is LNHDA and CDR2 is SQIVND (reference sequence). Trimming stripped 1 base from V and 4 bases from J, with 10 bases between. CDR3 size: 14 residues. The CDR3 coding sequence is TGTGCCAGTAGTATAGCGGGACATCGCTATGGCTACACCTTC. This sequence encodes CASSIAGHRYGYTF.

Details on this clone: The junction shows a germline mismatch at one end, possibly a read error. The rearrangement uses TRBV30 and TRBJ1-2; 7 bases line up with TRBD1. This CDR3 is 12 amino acids long. In germline, CDR1 is GTSNPN, CDR2 SVGIG (reference sequence). For the CDR3, the DNA is TGTGCCTGGACCGACAGGGCGATTGGCTGCACCTTC. Translated: CAWTDRAIGCTF.

The gene calls are TRBV6-6 and TRBJ2-1; 7 positions agree with TRBD1. The CDR3 loop spans 15 amino acids. J gave up 5 bases and V 6 bases, and 10 bases lay outside the gene matches. Germline-derived CDR1 and CDR2 are MNHNY and SVGAGI (reference sequence). The chain's CDR3 is CASSRPHRGDNEQFF. CDR3 DNA: TGTGCCAGCAGCCGTCCACACAGGGGCGACAATGAGCAGTTCTTC.

The V and J genes are TRBV18 and TRBJ2-1; 10 nucleotides align to TRBD1. This CDR3 is 13 amino acids long. Germline-derived CDR1 and CDR2 are KGHSH and LQKENI. With V trimmed by 4 bases and J by 7 bases, 1 base remained unmatched. CDR3 protein: CASSRGQGNEQFF. CDR3 DNA sequence: TGTGCCAGCTCACGGGGACAGGGGAATGAGCAGTTCTTC. Looking up the rest from reference TRBV18 and TRBJ2-1 gives the full variable domain: NAGVMQNPRHLVRRRGQEARLRCSPMKGHSHVYWYRQLPEEGLKFMVYLQKENIIDESGMPKERFSAEFPKEGPSILRIQQVVRGDSAAYFCASSRGQGNEQFFGPGTRLTVL.

This clone was observed a few times. The J gene is TRBJ2-7, the V gene TRBV7-9; 8 bases are shared with TRBD2. The V gene's germline CDR1 is SEHNR and CDR2 FQNEAQ (reference sequence). V gave up 11 bases and J gave up 3 bases; unmatched junction bases: 6. The length of the CDR3 is 12 residues. CDR3 sequence (DNA): TGTGCCGGGGCAGCGGGGGACTACGAGCAGTACTTC. Encoded protein: CAGAAGDYEQYF.

The genes are TRBV7-9 and TRBJ1-1, with TRBD1 identical over 10 bases. The CDR3 totals 18 residues. Per the germline V gene, CDR1 is SEHNR and CDR2 is FQNEAQ (reference sequence). The V and J ends lost 0 bases and 4 bases, in that order; junction bases with no gene match: 11. CDR3 sequence (DNA): TGTGCCAGCAGCTTAGCCCCCCGGGACAGGGGTCGAAGCACTGAAGCTTTCTTT. Translation gives CASSLAPRDRGRSTEAFF.

The rearrangement joins TRBV27 to TRBJ2-3, with 8 bases that match TRBD1. Germline lookup yields CDR1 MNHEY and CDR2 SMNVEV (reference sequence). The CDR3 extends over 13 amino acids. Trimming cost V 5 bases and J 4 bases; bases outside gene matches: 2. CDR3 protein: CASSDRGADTQYF. The CDR3 nucleotides are TGTGCCAGCAGTGACAGGGGAGCAGATACGCAGTATTTT.

The chain carries TRBV30 and TRBJ1-2; TRBD1 aligns across 7 bases. Germline CDR1 reads GTSNPN; CDR2 reads SVGIG (reference sequence). The CDR3 extends over 15 amino acids. The V gene end was trimmed by 3 bases and the J gene end by 0 bases; junction bases not matched to a gene: 7. The CDR3 reads CAWRPGQIANYGYTF. CDR3 sequence (DNA): TGTGCCTGGAGACCGGGACAGATAGCTAACTATGGCTACACCTTC.

The gene calls are TRBV9 and TRBJ2-1; 8 nucleotides line up with TRBD2. Germline V lookup: CDR1 SGDLS, CDR2 YYNGEE. This CDR3 region has 15 residues. The V gene end was trimmed by 2 bases and the J gene end by 4 bases; junction bases not matched to a gene: 5. This chain's CDR3 is CASSVTSGIYNEQFF. The CDR3 DNA sequence: TGTGCCAGCAGCGTCACTAGCGGCATTTACAATGAGCAGTTCTTC.

The V and J genes are TRBV4-1 and TRBJ2-7; TRBD1 matches 7 bases. The germline V gene encodes CDR1 MGHRA and CDR2 YSYEKL. This CDR3 spans 15 amino acids. The ends lost 2 bases at V and 2 bases at J; junction bases unmatched: 6. CDR3 region: CASSQTKQGPYEQYF. CDR3 nucleotide sequence: TGCGCCAGCAGCCAAACAAAACAGGGGCCCTACGAGCAGTACTTC.

The V gene is TRBV30, the J gene TRBJ1-2, with D perhaps TRBD1 (5 bases). V gave up 3 bases and J gave up 4 bases, with 21 bases separating them. The germline gives CDR1 GTSNPN, CDR2 SVGIG (reference sequence). This CDR3 contains 16 residues. The CDR3 is CAWSGRGGRWFYGYTF. Written as DNA, the CDR3 is TGTGCCTGGAGCGGTCGGGGGGGGAGGTGGTTCTATGGCTACACCTTC.

The chain employs TRBV30 and TRBJ2-7; TRBD1 matches at 7 bases. The germline V gene has CDR1 GTSNPN and CDR2 SVGIG (reference sequence). The CDR3 is 12 amino acids. V shed 4 bases, J shed 4 bases, and the junction held 4 bases outside the gene matches. The CDR3 coding sequence is TGTGCCTGGACGGGACAGAATTACGAGCAGTACTTC. Translation: CAWTGQNYEQYF. The complete variable domain, with remaining parts taken from reference TRBV30 and TRBJ2-7, reads SQTIHQWPATLVQPVGSPLSLECTVEGTSNPNLYWYRQAAGRGLQLLFYSVGIGQISSEVPQNLSASRPQDRQFILSSKKLLLSDSGFYLCAWTGQNYEQYFGPGTRLTVT.

This rearrangement joins TRBV29-1 to TRBJ2-5, with D maybe TRBD1 (6 bases). The assigned J gene may be wrong: the sequence end matches TRBJ2-7 better. The CDR3 covers 12 residues. Per the germline V gene, CDR1 is SQVTM and CDR2 is ANQGSEA. CDR3 coding DNA: TGCAGCATTGGCGGACAGTCCTACGAGCAGTACTTC. It yields the protein CSIGGQSYEQYF.

The chain recombines TRBV19 with TRBJ1-3, with 8 positions matching TRBD1. The CDR3 is made up of 15 amino acids. Unmatched junction bases numbered 13, after V lost 7 bases and J lost 8 bases. Germline CDR1 and CDR2: LNHDA and SQIVND (reference sequence). CDR3 DNA sequence: TGTGCCAGTACCAACCAGGACAGGGCACGACACACCATATATTTT. Translation gives CASTNQDRARHTIYF.

This clone was observed a handful of times. This chain's CDR3 is CASKQNTGELFF. The CDR3 coding sequence is TGTGCCAGCAAACAGAACACCGGGGAGCTGTTTTTT. J is TRBJ2-2 and V is TRBV28, with D hard to call. The V and J ends lost 7 bases and 1 base respectively, with 4 bases between them. The CDR3 is 12 amino acids. Germline loops: CDR1 MDHEN, CDR2 SYDVKM.

The rearrangement links TRBV7-2 to TRBJ1-5, with D uncertain. Trimming left V 3 bases short and J 0 bases short, with 9 bases between. Germline V gene sequence: CDR1 SGHTA, CDR2 FQGNSA. This CDR3 has 15 residues. CDR3: CASSFDDNSNQPQHF. The CDR3 DNA sequence: TGTGCCAGCAGCTTCGATGACAATAGCAATCAGCCCCAGCATTTT.

The chain recombines TRBV7-2 with TRBJ2-7, with 9 bases aligning to TRBD1. V lost 7 bases to trimming and J lost 2 bases; unmatched junction nucleotides: 6. Germline V gene data show CDR1 as SGHTA and CDR2 as FQGNSA. The CDR3 has 14 amino acids. The CDR3 DNA sequence: TGTGCCAGCACCCCGGACAGGGGAACCTACGAGCAGTACTTC. Its translation is CASTPDRGTYEQYF.

This clone has a single count. The chain employs TRBV5-1 and TRBJ1-4; no firm D call. Germline-derived CDR1 and CDR2 are SGHRS and YFSETQ. CDR3 length: 13 residues. The V and J ends lost 4 bases and 5 bases respectively, with 9 bases between them. The chain's CDR3 is CASSDRVNEKLFF. CDR3 DNA: TGCGCCAGCAGCGACCGGGTAAATGAAAAACTGTTTTTT.

This clone appeared once. V gene TRBV11-3 combines with J gene TRBJ2-3; 7 bases align to TRBD2. This CDR3 is 17 amino acids long. CDR1 and CDR2 (germline): SGHNT, YENEEA. Trimming took 5 bases from V and 4 from J; bases not matched to a gene: 15. In DNA, the CDR3 is TGTGCCAGCAGCCACAGTTGGGGGGGAGTCGGCGCAGATACGCAGTATTTT. Protein product: CASSHSWGGVGADTQYF.

The rearrangement joins TRBV7-2 to TRBJ2-7; weak D call: TRBD2 (6 bases). This CDR3 is built from 14 residues. V gave up 5 bases and J gave up 4 bases, with 15 bases separating them. Germline V gene sequence: CDR1 SGHTA, CDR2 FQGNSA. The CDR3 reads CASSLGLKAYEQYF. The CDR3 coding sequence is TGTGCCAGCAGCCTCGGACTAAAGGCGTACGAGCAGTACTTC.